What follows are 2 T cell receptor beta chains derived from one specimen sequenced in a study of shared clonotypes between healthy human individuals. TCRdb keeps only in-frame clones here, not all; method: immunoSEQ multiplex PCR. This table holds under 850,000 clones, 90% to 95% found once. Selected positively for CCR7 and CD45RO-negative, naive CD8 cells excluded terminally differentiated effector memory CD45RA+ cells. Sample: naive CD8+ T cells sorted from blood. These receptors all come from a man aged 30 to 45 in good health.

This chain connects TRBV7-9 to TRBJ2-1; 7 bases are shared with TRBD1. From germline, CDR1 is SEHNR and CDR2 FQNEAQ (reference sequence). V lost 5 bases and J lost 6; bases outside the gene matches: 4. The CDR3 runs to 13 residues. The CDR3 bases are TGTGCCAGCAGCCCAACAGGGGCCAATGAGCAGTTCTTC. This codes for CASSPTGANEQFF.

The chain has TRBV9 and TRBJ2-3; D possibly corresponds to TRBD2 (7 bases). This CDR3 has 14 amino acids. The V and J ends lost 3 bases and 3 bases respectively, with 11 bases between them. CDR1 is SGDLS, CDR2 YYNGEE, per germline. CDR3 bases: TGTGCCAGCAGCGAAGGGGGGGCGACAGATACGCAGTATTTT. Residues: CASSEGGATDTQYF.